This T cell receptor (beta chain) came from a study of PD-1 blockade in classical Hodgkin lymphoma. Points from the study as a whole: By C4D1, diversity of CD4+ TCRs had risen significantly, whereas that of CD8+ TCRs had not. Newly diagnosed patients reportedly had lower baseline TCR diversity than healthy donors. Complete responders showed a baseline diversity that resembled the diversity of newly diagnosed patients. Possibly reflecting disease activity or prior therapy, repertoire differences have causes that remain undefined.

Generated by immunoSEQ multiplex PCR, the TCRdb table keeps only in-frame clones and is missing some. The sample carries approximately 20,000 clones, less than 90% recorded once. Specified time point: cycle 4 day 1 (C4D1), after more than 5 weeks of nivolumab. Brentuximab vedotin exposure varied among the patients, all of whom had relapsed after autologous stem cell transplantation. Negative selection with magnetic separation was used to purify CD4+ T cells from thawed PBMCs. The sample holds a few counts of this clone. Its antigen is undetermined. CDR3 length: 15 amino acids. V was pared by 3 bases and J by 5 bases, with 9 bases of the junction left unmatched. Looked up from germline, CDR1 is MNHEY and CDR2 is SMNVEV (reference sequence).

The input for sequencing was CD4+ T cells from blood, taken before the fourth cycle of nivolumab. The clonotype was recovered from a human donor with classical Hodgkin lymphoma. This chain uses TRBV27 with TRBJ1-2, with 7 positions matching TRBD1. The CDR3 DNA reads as TGTGCCAGCAGTTTCGCAGGGGGGAGGACATATGGCTACACCTTC. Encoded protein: CASSFAGGRTYGYTF.